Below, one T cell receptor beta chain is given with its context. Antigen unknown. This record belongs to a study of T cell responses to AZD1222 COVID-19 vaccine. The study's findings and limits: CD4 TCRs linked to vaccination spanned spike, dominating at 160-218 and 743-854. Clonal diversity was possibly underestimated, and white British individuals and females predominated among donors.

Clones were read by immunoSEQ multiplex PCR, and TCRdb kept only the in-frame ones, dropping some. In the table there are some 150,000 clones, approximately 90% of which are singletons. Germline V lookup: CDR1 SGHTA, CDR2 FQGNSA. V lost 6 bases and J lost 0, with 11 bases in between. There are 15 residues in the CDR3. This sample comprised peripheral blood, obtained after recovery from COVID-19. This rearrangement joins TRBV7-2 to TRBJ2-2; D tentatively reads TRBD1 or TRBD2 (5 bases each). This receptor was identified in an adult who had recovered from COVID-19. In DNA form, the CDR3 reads TGTGCCAGCAGTATGGGACGGTCGAACACCGGGGAGCTGTTTTTT. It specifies CASSMGRSNTGELFF.